The sequence of this T cell receptor (beta chain) was determined in a study of blood T cell repertoires in COVID-19. Clones were sequenced by immunoSEQ multiplex PCR, and TCRdb holds only the in-frame ones, with some missing. The table includes approximately 94,000 clones, 80% detected once. The germline CDR1 and CDR2 sequences are MNHEY and SVGEGT. V dropped 3 bases and J dropped 8 bases, with 7 bases sitting between them. CDR3 length equals 11 residues. The sequence was collected from a woman in her 70s with acute or convalescent COVID-19. The chain joins TRBV6-2 or TRBV6-3 to TRBJ1-2; no definite D call. Material: peripheral blood. The CDR3 sequence is CASSYSAGYTF. The CDR3 region has the DNA TGTGCCAGCAGTTATAGCGCCGGCTACACCTTC.